A single sample is the source of the 8 T cell receptor beta chains below, sequenced in a study of T-cell memory formation after mild COVID-19. Each CDR3 protein gets one entry after TCRdb re-called the 5' RACE reads with MiXCR. The profile shows more than 300,000 distinct CDR3 sequences, roughly an eighth of them singletons. Sequenced input: PBMCs or a T cell subset sorted from them (not recorded which). These receptors originate from a man younger than 35 who had mild COVID-19 (a few samples of this study predate the infection). Cell type and time point are not known.

The chain joins TRBV7-9 to TRBJ1-2; D gene uncertain. From germline, CDR1 is SEHNR and CDR2 FQNEAQ (reference sequence). Trimming removed 4 bases at V and 4 bases at J, with 13 bases between. The CDR3 spans 14 residues. The CDR3 DNA is TGTGCCAGCAGCTCGGTTCGACACCCCTATGGCTACACCTTC. This encodes CASSSVRHPYGYTF.

The sample holds a few counts of this clonotype. This chain links TRBV10-2 with TRBJ1-2; 7 nucleotides align to TRBD1. CDR3 length: 12 amino acids. The germline gives CDR1 WSHSY, CDR2 SAAADI. J gave up 4 bases and V 6 bases, and 2 bases lay outside the gene matches. The CDR3 protein is CASRTGPYGYTF. In nucleotides, the CDR3 is TGCGCCAGCAGGACAGGGCCCTATGGCTACACCTTC.

The chain recombines TRBV9 with TRBJ2-5, with 7 bases fitting TRBD2. The J segment lost 5 bases and the V segment lost 0 bases, leaving 7 bases of the junction unmatched. CDR1 and CDR2 (germline): SGDLS, YYNGEE. The CDR3 totals 15 residues. Here the CDR3 reads CASSVDGGGRETQYF. The CDR3 DNA reads TGTGCCAGCAGCGTAGACGGCGGGGGACGTGAGACCCAGTACTTC.

This chain connects TRBV3-1 to TRBJ2-1; possibly TRBD2 for D (5 bases). V was clipped by 4 bases and J by 7 bases, with 17 bases between them. The CDR3 runs to 15 residues. CDR1 LGHDT and CDR2 YNNKEL come from the germline V gene (reference sequence). Here the CDR3 reads CASSPTRVPSNEQFF. The CDR3 coding sequence is TGTGCCAGCAGCCCTACTAGGGTACCCTCGAATGAGCAGTTCTTC.

This clonotype was seen just once. The chain carries TRBV7-2 and TRBJ2-5; 8 nucleotides align to TRBD2. This CDR3 is built from 16 residues. Germline V CDR1 and CDR2: SGHTA, FQGNSA. Trimming removed 5 bases from V and 5 bases from J; junction bases left unmatched: 13. The CDR3 nucleotides read TGTGCCAGCAGCGAGGCGGGGGGCCGGTTTGGGGAGACCCAGTACTTC. This sequence encodes CASSEAGGRFGETQYF.

V is TRBV5-1 and J is TRBJ2-3; no clear D. Trimming took 1 base from V and 5 from J, leaving 11 bases between them. Germline assignment: CDR1 SGHRS and CDR2 YFSETQ. The CDR3 covers 14 residues. The CDR3 sequence: CASSLSWGIDTQYF. The CDR3 DNA reads TGCGCCAGCAGCTTGTCCTGGGGTATAGATACGCAGTATTTT.

This clonotype has ten or more counts. The rearrangement joins TRBV6-5 to TRBJ2-5, with TRBD2 identical over 12 bases. CDR1 MNHEY and CDR2 SVGAGI come from the germline V gene. The V and J ends lost 5 bases and 5 bases, in that order; junction bases with no gene match: 12. The CDR3 runs 17 residues. The DNA for the CDR3 is TGTGCCAGCAGTGACACCGGACTAGCGGGGTTGGGTGAGACCCAGTACTTC. The encoded protein is CASSDTGLAGLGETQYF.

This clonotype was seen ten or more times. The chain joins TRBV5-4 to TRBJ2-7; 7 nucleotides align to TRBD2. CDR1 is SGHNT, CDR2 YYREEE, per germline (reference sequence). V shed 4 bases, J shed 1 base, and the junction held 5 bases outside the gene matches. The CDR3 contains 14 residues. The CDR3 bases are TGTGCCAGCAGCCCGTCGGGGGGTTCCTACGAGCAGTACTTC. Translation: CASSPSGGSYEQYF.